These 21 T cell receptor beta chains were sequenced from one sample in a study of neoadjuvant anti-PD-1 for oral cavity cancer. Measured with immunoSEQ multiplex PCR; TCRdb has only the in-frame clones, and not every one. The table has about 9,400 clones, about 60% seen once. Stated time point: after neoadjuvant nivolumab, at surgical resection. Sequenced material: PBMCs, taken after nivolumab (anti-PD-1) treatment. The source of these receptors is a person aged 40-85 years with oral cavity squamous cell carcinoma.

J is TRBJ2-3 and V is TRBV6-4; a weak D match, TRBD2 (6 bases). CDR3 length: 15 residues. The V and J ends lost 5 bases and 2 bases respectively, with 14 bases between them. Germline V gene lookup returns CDR1 MRHNA and CDR2 SNTAGT. In DNA, the CDR3 is TGTGCCAGCAGTTCTTTGGCTAGCGACACAGATACGCAGTATTTT. Its protein product is CASSSLASDTDTQYF.

The rearrangement uses TRBV5-6 and TRBJ2-3; TRBD2 matches 8 bases. Germline V gives CDR1 SGHDT, CDR2 YYEEEE. Trimming removed 4 bases from V and 0 bases from J; junction bases left unmatched: 4. The CDR3 has 15 residues. The CDR3 DNA follows: TGTGCCAGCAGCCGAAGCGGGGGCAGCACAGATACGCAGTATTTT. Its translation: CASSRSGGSTDTQYF.

V usage is TRBV18 and J usage is TRBJ2-2; TRBD1 matches at 8 bases. V trimming: 2 bases; J trimming: 5 bases; junction bases outside the gene matches: 7. In germline, CDR1 is KGHSH, CDR2 LQKENI. The CDR3 is 16 amino acids. The CDR3 region is CASSPLATGETGELFF. Here the CDR3 DNA reads TGTGCCAGCTCACCATTAGCGACAGGGGAAACCGGGGAGCTGTTTTTT.

The V gene is TRBV5-1, the J gene TRBJ2-7; the match to TRBD1 covers 9 bases. J lost 1 base, V lost 4 bases, and 3 bases had no gene match. The CDR3 totals 14 residues. Germline V CDR1 and CDR2: SGHRS, YFSETQ. In DNA form, the CDR3 reads TGCGCCAGCAGCAAGGGACAGGGTTCCTACGAGCAGTACTTC. Amino acid sequence: CASSKGQGSYEQYF.

The CDR3 spells CASSPNVGGNEQFF. CDR3 in DNA: TGTGCCAGCAGCCCTAACGTCGGGGGCAATGAGCAGTTCTTC. The gene calls are TRBV7-9 and TRBJ2-1, with D possibly TRBD2 on 6 matching bases. CDR1 and CDR2 (germline): SEHNR, FQNEAQ (reference sequence). V was clipped by 5 bases and J by 6 bases, with 14 bases between them. This CDR3 is built from 14 residues.

The chain combines TRBV6-6 with TRBJ2-7; D might be TRBD1 (5 bases). Germline values: CDR1 MNHNY, CDR2 SVGAGI (reference sequence). The germline V and J ends were trimmed by 11 bases and 3 bases, with 17 bases remaining between them. The CDR3 has 13 amino acids. The CDR3 DNA reads as TGTGCCGCCAGGGATCACCTTTACTACGAGCAGTACTTC. Its translation: CAARDHLYYEQYF.

The genes are TRBV4-1 and TRBJ2-3; D unresolved. CDR1 MGHRA and CDR2 YSYEKL come from the germline V gene. The CDR3 has 15 residues. Trimming removed 6 bases from V and 2 bases from J, with 15 bases in between. CDR3 residues: CASSYGQIPTDTQYF. The CDR3, as DNA: TGCGCCAGCAGTTACGGCCAAATCCCCACAGATACGCAGTATTTT.

V is TRBV5-1 and J is TRBJ1-6, with D possibly being TRBD1 (5 bases). V was shortened by 5 bases and J by 8 bases, with 14 bases between the two germline ends. CDR1 SGHRS and CDR2 YFSETQ come from the germline V gene. The CDR3 runs to 14 residues. Written as DNA, the CDR3 is TGCGCCAGCAGTAACGGGGGTTTCGATTCACCCCTCCACTTT. Amino acids: CASSNGGFDSPLHF.

V is TRBV10-1 and J is TRBJ1-2; perhaps TRBD1 as D (6 bases). The germline V gene has CDR1 WNHNN and CDR2 SYGVQD (reference sequence). CDR3 length equals 13 residues. V was clipped by 5 bases and J by 5 bases, with 12 bases between them. CDR3 coding DNA: TGCGCCAGCAGTAAGACAGGCTGGTATGGCTACACCTTC. Translation gives CASSKTGWYGYTF.

This chain connects TRBV2 to TRBJ2-5, with D possibly TRBD1 on 6 matching bases. The V gene's germline CDR1 is SNHLY and CDR2 FYNNEI. V shed 4 bases and J shed 0 bases, with 24 bases lying between them. The CDR3 covers 19 residues. CDR3 in amino acids: CASSGDHRDTFQYQETQYF. Here the CDR3 DNA reads TGTGCCAGCAGTGGCGACCACAGGGACACATTCCAGTACCAAGAGACCCAGTACTTC.

This clone has a handful of counts. This chain joins TRBV14 and TRBJ1-6, with D unresolved. V dropped 0 bases and J dropped 4 bases, with 7 bases sitting between them. Germline CDR1 is SGHDN and CDR2 is FVKESK. The CDR3 loop spans 15 amino acids. The CDR3: CASSQDRRYNSPLHF. The CDR3 DNA reads as TGTGCCAGCAGCCAAGATCGACGGTATAATTCACCCCTCCACTTT.

The sample holds a few counts of this clone. This chain connects TRBV5-8 to TRBJ2-2; D unresolved. CDR3 length: 15 residues. Germline values: CDR1 SGHTS, CDR2 YDEGEE. V lost 0 bases and J 2 bases, leaving 8 bases between the germline ends. The chain's CDR3 is CASSLGYLNTGELFF. DNA of the CDR3: TGTGCCAGCAGCTTGGGCTACTTAAACACCGGGGAGCTGTTTTTT. The full variable domain, in which reference TRBV5-8 and TRBJ2-2 provide the parts outside the CDR3, is EAGVTQSPTHLIKTRGQQATLRCSPISGHTSVYWYQQALGLGLQFLLWYDEGEERNRGNFPPRFSGRQFPNYSSELNVNALELEDSALYLCASSLGYLNTGELFFGEGSRLTVL.

This rearrangement joins TRBV2 to TRBJ2-7; maybe TRBD1 (6 bases). This CDR3 comprises 15 residues. The V end lost 6 bases, the J end lost 3 bases, and 18 bases lay between the germline ends. CDR1 is SNHLY and CDR2 is FYNNEI in the germline V gene. The CDR3 sequence: CASRDPTGDYYEQYF. The DNA of the CDR3 is TGTGCCAGCAGGGACCCGACAGGAGATTACTACGAGCAGTACTTC.

The chain is built from TRBV7-9 and TRBJ1-2; D is undetermined. Trimming removed 2 bases at V and 8 bases at J, with 12 bases between. The germline V gene encodes CDR1 SEHNR and CDR2 FQNEAQ (reference sequence). The CDR3 is 13 amino acids. The CDR3 DNA sequence: TGTGCCAGCAGCTTAAGATCGGCCCTCGGCTACACCTTC. Translated, it gives CASSLRSALGYTF. Combining the CDR3 with reference TRBV7-9 and TRBJ1-2 gives the whole variable domain DTGVSQNPRHKITKRGQNVTFRCDPISEHNRLYWYRQTLGQGPEFLTYFQNEAQLEKSRLLSDRFSAERPKGSFSTLEIQRTEQGDSAMYLCASSLRSALGYTFGSGTRLTVV.

This clone was counted between two and nine times. The V gene is TRBV6-5, the J gene TRBJ1-3, with D perhaps matching TRBD1 (5 bases). V was trimmed by 8 bases and J by 0 bases, leaving 11 bases between them. This CDR3 contains 14 residues. CDR1 and CDR2 from the germline V gene are MNHEY and SVGAGI. CDR3: CASRSGSSGNTIYF. The CDR3 DNA follows: TGTGCCAGCCGCTCAGGGTCCTCTGGAAACACCATATATTTT.

This clone was counted only a few times. The chain employs TRBV28 and TRBJ2-5; 14 bases agree with TRBD2. The trim removed 4 bases at V and 6 bases at J, leaving 7 bases unmatched. CDR1 is MDHEN and CDR2 is SYDVKM in the germline V gene. This CDR3 spans 16 amino acids. CDR3 nucleotides: TGTGCCAGCAGTTCGCGCGGGACTAGCGGGAGAAAGACCCAGTACTTC. Encoded protein: CASSSRGTSGRKTQYF.

This clone was recorded a few times. This same CDR3 is encoded by further DNA sequences in the sample. The chain has TRBV7-6 and TRBJ1-6, with D tentatively TRBD1 (6 bases). V lost 1 base and J lost 9, with 13 bases in between. The CDR3 loop spans 15 amino acids. Per germline, CDR1 SGHVS and CDR2 FNYEAQ. DNA of the CDR3: TGTGCCAGCAGCTTAGAGGGCCAGGGGAGTTCACCCCTCCACTTT. Protein product: CASSLEGQGSSPLHF. The variable domain in full, with the rest retrieved from reference TRBV7-6 and TRBJ1-6, is GAGVSQSPRYKVTKRGQDVALRCDPISGHVSLYWYRQALGQGPEFLTYFNYEAQQDKSGLPNDRFSAERPEGSISTLTIQRTEQRDSAMYRCASSLEGQGSSPLHFGNGTRLTVT.

This clone was seen a few times. V gene TRBV7-9 combines with J gene TRBJ1-1, with D possibly TRBD1 on 6 matching bases. V was shortened by 5 bases and J by 5 bases, with 12 bases between the two germline ends. CDR3 length: 13 amino acids. Germline assignment: CDR1 SEHNR and CDR2 FQNEAQ (reference sequence). This CDR3 reads CASSPVRGTEAFF. The CDR3 bases are TGTGCCAGCAGCCCGGTTAGGGGGACTGAAGCTTTCTTT. The full variable domain, with the rest looked up from reference TRBV7-9 and TRBJ1-1, is DTGVSQNPRHKITKRGQNVTFRCDPISEHNRLYWYRQTLGQGPEFLTYFQNEAQLEKSRLLSDRFSAERPKGSFSTLEIQRTEQGDSAMYLCASSPVRGTEAFFGQGTRLTVV.

The gene calls are TRBV5-1 and TRBJ2-1; D unresolved. This CDR3 has 11 residues. Looked up from germline, CDR1 is SGHRS and CDR2 is YFSETQ. The germline V and J ends were trimmed by 5 bases and 7 bases, with 7 bases remaining between them. This chain's CDR3 is CASSNENEQFF. CDR3 nucleotide sequence: TGCGCCAGCAGTAATGAGAATGAGCAGTTCTTC. Full variable domain (missing parts from reference TRBV5-1 and TRBJ2-1): KAGVTQTPRYLIKTRGQQVTLSCSPISGHRSVSWYQQTPGQGLQFLFEYFSETQRNKGNFPGRFSGRQFSNSRSEMNVSTLELGDSALYLCASSNENEQFFGPGTRLTVL.

The chain has TRBV12-5 and TRBJ1-5; 11 positions match TRBD1. This CDR3 is built from 20 residues. V shed 4 bases, J shed 2 bases, and the junction held 16 bases outside the gene matches. Per the germline V gene, CDR1 is LGHNT and CDR2 is FRNRAP. The CDR3 loop is CASGSVAGQGDRIGNQPQHF. CDR3 sequence (DNA): TGTGCTAGTGGTTCGGTAGCGGGACAGGGGGATAGGATCGGCAATCAGCCCCAGCATTTT.

The chain carries TRBV7-8 and TRBJ2-2; 8 bases are a match to TRBD1. This CDR3 has 16 residues. Trimming took 3 bases from V and 4 from J; bases not matched to a gene: 7. Germline assignment: CDR1 SGHVS and CDR2 FQNEAQ. DNA for the CDR3: TGTGCCAGCAGCTTTCAAGGACAGGGCACCACCGGGGAGCTGTTTTTT. This encodes CASSFQGQGTTGELFF.